The next 20 T cell receptor beta chains were all read from a single sample in a study of immune cell composition in non-small cell lung cancer. Generated by immunoSEQ multiplex PCR, the TCRdb table keeps only in-frame clones and is missing some. The sample lists under 20,000 clones, 77% occurring once. Normal lung was taken at the farthest possible site, at least 3 cm from tumour. This sample was also put to use in a study of CD4 T cells in lung cancer.

Material for sequencing was non-adjacent lung tissue. The origin of the receptors is a human donor with non-small cell lung cancer.

The chain couples TRBV20-1 to TRBJ2-4; no clear D gene. The germline V and J ends were trimmed by 6 bases and 6 bases, with 9 bases remaining between them. This CDR3 spans 11 amino acids. CDR1 and CDR2 from the germline V gene are DFQATT and SNEGSKA (reference sequence). The CDR3 DNA reads as TGCAGTGCGGATGGTAGAAACATTCAGTACTTC. It yields the protein CSADGRNIQYF.

J is TRBJ1-1 and V is TRBV11-2, with D tentatively TRBD1 (6 bases). The germline CDR1 and CDR2 sequences are SGHAT and FQNNGV. The V end lost 2 bases, the J end lost 2 bases, and 9 bases lay between the germline ends. This CDR3 spans 14 amino acids. The CDR3 protein is CASSLTQGNTEAFF. The CDR3 DNA reads as TGTGCCAGCAGCTTAACACAGGGCAACACTGAAGCTTTCTTT.

The count of this clone is one. The chain combines TRBV9 with TRBJ2-1; 7 positions agree with TRBD2. The trim removed 2 bases at V and 4 bases at J, leaving 6 bases unmatched. The germline gives CDR1 SGDLS, CDR2 YYNGEE. This CDR3 comprises 15 residues. The CDR3 region is CASSVGGGGYNEQFF. DNA for the CDR3: TGTGCCAGCAGCGTGGGCGGGGGTGGGTACAATGAGCAGTTCTTC.

J is TRBJ1-1 and V is TRBV30; tentative D call: TRBD1 (5 bases). The CDR3 runs 12 residues. V lost 0 bases to trimming and J lost 6 bases, with 8 bases between them. Germline values: CDR1 GTSNPN, CDR2 SVGIG (reference sequence). CDR3 sequence (DNA): TGTGCCTGGAGTGTTGACAGACCTGAAGCTTTCTTT. Translation: CAWSVDRPEAFF.

The chain links TRBV27 to TRBJ1-1, with 7 bases matching TRBD1. The CDR3 spans 12 residues. V trimming: 5 bases; J trimming: 10 bases; junction bases outside the gene matches: 7. Germline lookup yields CDR1 MNHEY and CDR2 SMNVEV (reference sequence). CDR3 DNA: TGTGCCAGCAGTGTGCTCAGGGGGACAGCTTTCTTT. It codes for CASSVLRGTAFF.

The chain employs TRBV2 and TRBJ2-5, with 10 bases lining up with TRBD2. Losses at the gene ends were 2 bases for V and 5 bases for J; bases not matched to a gene: 8. The germline CDR1 and CDR2 sequences are SNHLY and FYNNEI. The CDR3 is 16 amino acids. CDR3 residues: CASSERVAGGRETQYF. The DNA for the CDR3 is TGTGCCAGCAGTGAAAGGGTAGCGGGGGGCCGGGAGACCCAGTACTTC.

The rearrangement joins TRBV29-1 to TRBJ2-3, with a possible D match to TRBD2 (5 bases). This CDR3 has 14 residues. Trimming stripped 7 bases from V and 2 bases from J, with 16 bases between. Germline lookup yields CDR1 SQVTM and CDR2 ANQGSEA. The CDR3 is CSATSSGNTDTQYF. The CDR3 bases are TGCAGCGCCACCTCTTCGGGGAACACAGATACGCAGTATTTT.

The rearrangement joins TRBV7-6 to TRBJ2-5; 11 positions agree with TRBD1. V lost 1 base, J lost 5 bases, and 3 bases stayed unmatched. The CDR3 runs 15 residues. Germline V gene sequence: CDR1 SGHVS, CDR2 FNYEAQ. The DNA for the CDR3 is TGTGCCAGCAGCTTAGGGACAGGGGGCGGGGAGACCCAGTACTTC. Translated: CASSLGTGGGETQYF.

This clone came up once. V usage is TRBV4-2 and J usage is TRBJ2-1; tentatively, D is TRBD2 (5 bases). Trimming removed 3 bases from V and 1 base from J, with 13 bases in between. Germline CDR1 and CDR2: LGHNA and YNFKEQ. The CDR3 spans 16 residues. The CDR3 reads CASSQATTRSYNEQFF. The CDR3 DNA sequence: TGTGCCAGCAGCCAGGCGACTACTCGATCCTACAATGAGCAGTTCTTC.

This chain uses TRBV6-6 with TRBJ2-2, with a weak D call TRBD2 (6 bases). CDR3 length: 13 amino acids. Germline CDR1 reads MNHNY; CDR2 reads SVGAGI (reference sequence). Trimming stripped 8 bases from V and 7 bases from J, with 14 bases between. CDR3 loop: CASHGGSRGELFF. For the CDR3, the DNA is TGTGCCAGCCATGGAGGGTCCCGCGGGGAGCTGTTTTTT.

This chain links TRBV7-6 with TRBJ2-5; maybe TRBD2 (6 bases). Germline CDR1 SGHVS, CDR2 FNYEAQ. The CDR3 length is 14 residues. The V end was cut by 4 bases, the J end by 1 base, with 10 bases between. CDR3 sequence reads: CASSSGTLQETQYF. The CDR3, as DNA: TGTGCCAGCAGCTCAGGGACTCTCCAAGAGACCCAGTACTTC.

J is TRBJ1-2 and V is TRBV5-4; 11 bases align to TRBD1. Trimming cost V 2 bases and J 8 bases; bases outside gene matches: 8. The CDR3 loop spans 15 amino acids. The germline V gene encodes CDR1 SGHNT and CDR2 YYREEE (reference sequence). CDR3 DNA: TGTGCCAGCAGCTTTGTCCAGGGACAGGGGGAAGGCTACACCTTC. It translates to CASSFVQGQGEGYTF.

The chain employs TRBV6-5 and TRBJ1-3; maybe TRBD1 (6 bases). The CDR3 runs to 15 residues. The germline gives CDR1 MNHEY, CDR2 SVGAGI. Trimming pared 0 bases from V and 4 bases from J, leaving 10 bases between. The chain's CDR3 is CASSYSGARGNTIYF. The CDR3 bases are TGTGCCAGCAGTTACTCGGGGGCGCGAGGAAACACCATATATTTT.

This clone was counted only a few times. This chain uses TRBV15 with TRBJ1-5; D gene ambiguous. The CDR3 has 16 amino acids. V lost 0 bases and J lost 7, with 16 bases in between. Germline assignment: CDR1 LNHNV and CDR2 YYDKDF (reference sequence). In DNA, the CDR3 is TGTGCCACCAGCAGAGATCTCGGCAATATGGTCCAGCCCCAGCATTTT. Its protein is CATSRDLGNMVQPQHF.

V and J are TRBV7-9 and TRBJ2-5; no clear D. The CDR3 extends over 15 amino acids. Germline assignment: CDR1 SEHNR and CDR2 FQNEAQ (reference sequence). V shed 0 bases and J shed 5 bases, with 13 bases lying between them. Written as DNA, the CDR3 is TGTGCCAGCAGCTTAGCGGCGCAGGCGCAGGAGACCCAGTACTTC. Its protein is CASSLAAQAQETQYF.

This chain uses TRBV10-3 with TRBJ2-3, with 11 bases lining up with TRBD2. This CDR3 spans 17 amino acids. The germline V gene has CDR1 ENHRY and CDR2 SYGVKD. The junction had 7 bases not matched to a gene; V was cut back by 4 bases and J by 1 base. CDR3 coding DNA: TGTGCCATCAGTGGACTAGCGGGAAGTTCAGGCACAGATACGCAGTATTTT. Amino acids: CAISGLAGSSGTDTQYF.

The chain carries TRBV6-1 and TRBJ1-5; D call uncertain. From germline, CDR1 is MNHNS and CDR2 SASEGT. The CDR3 loop spans 14 amino acids. V was clipped by 4 bases and J by 0 bases, with 7 bases between them. CDR3 residues: CASSAGNSNQPQHF. CDR3 nucleotides: TGTGCCAGCAGTGCCGGGAATAGCAATCAGCCCCAGCATTTT.

In its sample, this clone was seen a few times. The chain has TRBV15 and TRBJ1-2; D gene ambiguous. Germline-derived CDR1 and CDR2 are LNHNV and YYDKDF (reference sequence). CDR3 length: 14 residues. Trimming took 8 bases from V and 4 from J, leaving 17 bases between them. The CDR3 is CATAPVEGIYGYTF. DNA for the CDR3: TGTGCCACCGCCCCGGTAGAGGGCATCTATGGCTACACCTTC.

V usage is TRBV7-2 and J usage is TRBJ2-5, with 12 nucleotides matching TRBD2. This CDR3 spans 17 amino acids. V lost 1 base and J lost 1; bases outside the gene matches: 4. Per the germline V gene, CDR1 is SGHTA and CDR2 is FQGNSA. The CDR3 protein is CASSLVGLAGFQETQYF. The CDR3, as DNA: TGTGCCAGCAGCTTAGTCGGACTAGCGGGGTTCCAAGAGACCCAGTACTTC.

The CDR3 DNA reads as TGTGCCAGCAGCCCGGGGTTCTCTAGCGGGGGGACTCAAGAGACCCAGTACTTC. It translates to CASSPGFSSGGTQETQYF. The rearrangement uses TRBV14 and TRBJ2-5; 11 bases agree with TRBD2. CDR1 is SGHDN and CDR2 is FVKESK in the germline V gene. The V and J ends lost 4 bases and 2 bases, in that order; junction bases with no gene match: 12. The CDR3 is made up of 18 amino acids.